These 29 T cell receptor beta chains originate from one sample sequenced in a study of blood T cell repertoires in COVID-19. The method was immunoSEQ multiplex PCR; TCRdb's version includes in-frame clones alone and lacks a portion of them. The sample has 250,000 to 350,000 clones, roughly 90% seen once. Sequences were obtained from peripheral blood. The origin of the receptors is a woman younger than 45 with COVID-19, enrolled during active disease.

In nucleotides, the CDR3 is TGTGCCAGCAGCAGGGGGACTAGCGGGAGGGCAGATACGCAGTATTTT. It specifies CASSRGTSGRADTQYF. The chain recombines TRBV7-7 with TRBJ2-3; 16 nucleotides match TRBD2. V gave up 5 bases and J gave up 4 bases; unmatched junction bases: 3. The CDR3 covers 16 residues. Germline CDR1 is SSHAT and CDR2 is FNYEAQ (reference sequence).

The chain links TRBV6-1 to TRBJ1-5; no reliable D call. Trimming cost V 3 bases and J 6 bases, with 6 bases left between them. The CDR3 loop spans 12 amino acids. CDR1 and CDR2 from the germline V gene are MNHNS and SASEGT. In nucleotides, the CDR3 is TGTGCCAGCAGTGATCGGGTTCAGCCCCAGCATTTT. Translating gives CASSDRVQPQHF.

Of note for this clone: The identical CDR3 is also encoded by other nucleotide sequences in the sample. CDR3 nucleotides: TGCGCCAGCAGCTTGGGGGACAGGGACTATGGCTACACCTTC. Its protein product is CASSLGDRDYGYTF. This chain links TRBV5-1 with TRBJ1-2; 9 positions agree with TRBD1. The CDR3 has 14 residues. V was pared by 0 bases and J by 3 bases, with 0 bases of the junction left unmatched. CDR1 and CDR2 (germline): SGHRS, YFSETQ.

This sequence joins TRBV12-3 or TRBV12-4 and TRBJ2-7, with D maybe TRBD1 (5 bases). The ends were cut back, 3 bases at V and 0 bases at J, with 6 bases in the middle. This CDR3 is built from 13 residues. CDR3 amino acids: CASSLTASYEQYF. The CDR3 DNA follows: TGTGCCAGCAGTTTGACAGCCTCCTACGAGCAGTACTTC.

The chain has TRBV7-2 and TRBJ2-1, with 8 bases identical to TRBD1. The CDR3 sequence is 14 residues long. CDR1 SGHTA and CDR2 FQGNSA come from the germline V gene. After removal of 1 base from V and 7 bases from J, the junction contained 3 bases not matched to a gene. The CDR3 spells CASSLGQGLNEQFF. As DNA, the CDR3 is TGTGCCAGCAGCTTAGGACAGGGGCTAAATGAGCAGTTCTTC.

The CDR3 nucleotides are TGCGCCAGCAGACGGGGACTAGCGGACTACAATGAGCAGTTCTTC. It specifies CASRRGLADYNEQFF. The V gene is TRBV5-1, the J gene TRBJ2-1, with TRBD2 matching over 11 bases. The CDR3 loop spans 15 amino acids. Per the germline V gene, CDR1 is SGHRS and CDR2 is YFSETQ. The ends lost 5 bases at V and 3 bases at J; junction bases unmatched: 4.

J is TRBJ1-2 and V is TRBV9, with 7 bases identical to TRBD1. Per germline, CDR1 SGDLS and CDR2 YYNGEE. V shed 4 bases, J shed 2 bases, and the junction held 8 bases outside the gene matches. The CDR3 sequence is 15 residues long. The CDR3 sequence is CASSITTGVNYGYTF. The CDR3 region has the DNA TGTGCCAGCAGCATAACTACAGGGGTAAACTATGGCTACACCTTC. The whole variable domain, filled in from reference TRBV9 and TRBJ1-2, reads DSGVTQTPKHLITATGQRVTLRCSPRSGDLSVYWYQQSLDQGLQFLIQYYNGEERAKGNILERFSAQQFPDLHSELNLSSLELGDSALYFCASSITTGVNYGYTFGSGTRLTVV.

The chain carries TRBV7-9 and TRBJ2-1, with 9 positions matching TRBD1. Germline values: CDR1 SEHNR, CDR2 FQNEAQ (reference sequence). J was trimmed by 5 bases and V by 2 bases; bases with no gene match: 4. CDR3 length equals 15 residues. The chain's CDR3 is CASSLTGGWNNEQFF. CDR3 sequence (DNA): TGTGCCAGCAGCTTAACAGGGGGCTGGAACAATGAGCAGTTCTTC.

The chain combines TRBV30 with TRBJ1-1; TRBD1 is a possible D gene (5 bases). There are 12 residues in the CDR3. V gave up 0 bases and J gave up 8 bases, with 10 bases separating them. Germline V gene sequence: CDR1 GTSNPN, CDR2 SVGIG (reference sequence). DNA of the CDR3: TGTGCCTGGAGTGTACAGGAATTCGAAGCTTTCTTT. Protein sequence: CAWSVQEFEAFF. Full variable domain (rest looked up from reference TRBV30 and TRBJ1-1): SQTIHQWPATLVQPVGSPLSLECTVEGTSNPNLYWYRQAAGRGLQLLFYSVGIGQISSEVPQNLSASRPQDRQFILSSKKLLLSDSGFYLCAWSVQEFEAFFGQGTRLTVV.

The chain links TRBV21-1 to TRBJ2-3; the table's D call of TRBD1 was not tested on the DNA. TRBV21-1 corresponds to a pseudogene. The CDR3 contains 13 residues. In DNA form, the CDR3 reads TGTGCCAACGAACAGGGGCCTTCAGATACGCAGTATTTT. Protein: CANEQGPSDTQYF.

The J gene is TRBJ1-5, the V gene TRBV18; D possibly corresponds to TRBD1 (5 bases). This CDR3 is built from 14 residues. V was trimmed by 8 bases and J by 4 bases, leaving 15 bases between them. Germline V CDR1 and CDR2: KGHSH, LQKENI. The CDR3 nucleotides read TGTGCCAGCCGGGGGGAAGGGGAAAATCAGCCCCAGCATTTT. This translates into CASRGEGENQPQHF. The complete variable domain, with remaining parts taken from reference TRBV18 and TRBJ1-5, reads NAGVMQNPRHLVRRRGQEARLRCSPMKGHSHVYWYRQLPEEGLKFMVYLQKENIIDESGMPKERFSAEFPKEGPSILRIQQVVRGDSAAYFCASRGEGENQPQHFGDGTRLSIL.

The chain has TRBV15 and TRBJ2-2; D perhaps matches TRBD2 (6 bases). Trimming cost V 0 bases and J 5 bases, with 19 bases left between them. Germline loops: CDR1 LNHNV, CDR2 YYDKDF (reference sequence). The CDR3 has 18 amino acids. CDR3 sequence (DNA): TGTGCCACCAGCAGAGATCCCCCACGAGCGGGTCGGACCGGGGAGCTGTTTTTT. Translation: CATSRDPPRAGRTGELFF.

The CDR3 is CASSLDGQGNYGYTF. CDR3 bases: TGCGCCAGCAGCTTGGACGGACAGGGGAACTATGGCTACACCTTC. The chain couples TRBV5-1 to TRBJ1-2, with 9 bases aligning to TRBD1. Germline assignment: CDR1 SGHRS and CDR2 YFSETQ. Losses at the gene ends were 0 bases for V and 2 bases for J; bases not matched to a gene: 2. CDR3 length: 15 amino acids.

The chain links TRBV21-1 to TRBJ1-3. TRBV21-1 is a recognized pseudogene. This CDR3 is built from 16 residues. CDR3 DNA: TGTGCCAGCAGCAAATCCGGACGGGAGAACGGAAACACCATATATTTT. Its translation is CASSKSGRENGNTIYF.

The V and J genes are TRBV6-5 and TRBJ2-3; 7 bases align to TRBD2. Germline CDR1 is MNHEY and CDR2 is SVGAGI. CDR3 length: 16 amino acids. V trimming: 4 bases; J trimming: 2 bases; junction bases outside the gene matches: 9. The CDR3 is CASSFFGRGVTDTQYF. CDR3 sequence (DNA): TGTGCCAGCAGTTTTTTTGGGAGGGGAGTCACAGATACGCAGTATTTT.

This sequence joins TRBV28 and TRBJ2-3; 8 bases fit TRBD1. The CDR3 has 15 residues. Germline assignment: CDR1 MDHEN and CDR2 SYDVKM. The V gene end was trimmed by 4 bases and the J gene end by 1 base; junction bases not matched to a gene: 4. This CDR3 reads CASSSEQGGTDTQYF. The CDR3 bases are TGTGCCAGCAGTTCGGAACAGGGGGGCACAGATACGCAGTATTTT.

The chain joins TRBV5-4 to TRBJ1-1, with D possibly matching TRBD1 (5 bases). Trimming left V 0 bases short and J 5 bases short, with 11 bases between. The CDR3 covers 14 residues. Germline CDR1 SGHNT, CDR2 YYREEE (reference sequence). The CDR3 sequence: CASSLAGGRTEAFF. Here the CDR3 DNA reads TGTGCCAGCAGCTTGGCGGGGGGGAGGACTGAAGCTTTCTTT.

CDR3 loop: CASSDPGHSNTEAFF. The CDR3 DNA follows: TGTGCCAGCTCTGACCCGGGACACTCGAACACTGAAGCTTTCTTT. The rearrangement joins TRBV2 to TRBJ1-1; tentative D call: TRBD1 (6 bases). The CDR3 runs to 15 residues. CDR1 and CDR2 from the germline V gene are SNHLY and FYNNEI. V gave up 8 bases and J gave up 1 base, with 17 bases separating them.

The chain links TRBV5-6 to TRBJ2-7, with 9 positions matching TRBD2. CDR1 and CDR2 (germline): SGHDT, YYEEEE. This CDR3 spans 17 amino acids. The junction had 17 bases not matched to a gene; V was cut back by 3 bases and J by 7 bases. The CDR3 loop reads CASSSDKIAGVLQEQYF. The DNA for the CDR3 is TGTGCCAGCAGCTCCGACAAAATAGCGGGAGTGTTGCAAGAGCAGTACTTC.

The V and J genes are TRBV5-1 and TRBJ2-1, with 9 bases lining up with TRBD2. Per the germline V gene, CDR1 is SGHRS and CDR2 is YFSETQ. The CDR3 consists of 17 residues. V shed 4 bases, J shed 7 bases, and the junction held 15 bases outside the gene matches. The CDR3 DNA reads as TGCGCCAGCAGCAGGGGCAGTAGCGGGAGCAACTTGAATGAGCAGTTCTTC. Translated, it gives CASSRGSSGSNLNEQFF.

In regard to this clone: No DNA is shown, since the ends of the CDR3 on it are uncertain; the CDR3 is the one TCRdb lists. The chain uses TRBV21-1 and TRBJ2-3; the D call TRBD1 from the table was never checked on the DNA. TRBV21-1 is shown as a pseudogene. The length of the CDR3 is 16 amino acids, counting both ends. CDR3 residues: CASSKEWGDGADTQYF.

The genes are TRBV27 and TRBJ2-7; TRBD2 might be the D (6 bases). Germline V lookup: CDR1 MNHEY, CDR2 SMNVEV (reference sequence). V was pared by 3 bases and J by 1 base, with 7 bases between. The CDR3 sequence is 13 residues long. CDR3 amino acids: CASSLGLSYEQYF. The CDR3 DNA reads as TGTGCCAGCAGTTTGGGACTTTCCTACGAGCAGTACTTC.

The chain combines TRBV28 with TRBJ2-3; D possibly corresponds to TRBD1 (5 bases). The V gene lost 5 bases and the J gene lost 8 bases, with 14 bases spanning the gap. Germline assignment: CDR1 MDHEN and CDR2 SYDVKM. CDR3 length: 13 amino acids. CDR3 sequence (DNA): TGTGCCAGCAGTCTTCTACAGGTTCCTACGCAGTATTTT. It is translated as CASSLLQVPTQYF.

The V and J genes are TRBV7-8 and TRBJ2-7, with TRBD2 as a possible D gene (6 bases). The CDR3 loop spans 15 amino acids. Trimming removed 3 bases at V and 4 bases at J, with 16 bases between. Looked up from germline, CDR1 is SGHVS and CDR2 is FQNEAQ. The CDR3 nucleotides read TGTGCCAGCAGCTTCGGGACTGCACTTCTGTACGAGCAGTACTTC. Encoded protein: CASSFGTALLYEQYF.

The chain couples TRBV6-1 to TRBJ2-7; 12 nucleotides match TRBD2. V lost 1 base to trimming and J lost 3 bases; unmatched junction nucleotides: 7. Germline loops: CDR1 MNHNS, CDR2 SASEGT. The CDR3 spans 17 residues. The CDR3 protein is CASSEGGLAGRIYEQYF. Here the CDR3 DNA reads TGTGCCAGCAGTGAAGGAGGACTAGCGGGAAGAATCTACGAGCAGTACTTC.

As to this clone: The same CDR3 is also encoded by other DNA sequences in this sample. This chain uses TRBV27 with TRBJ2-7; no clear D gene. There are 13 residues in the CDR3. Trimming removed 2 bases from V and 0 bases from J, with 5 bases in between. CDR1 and CDR2 (germline): MNHEY, SMNVEV (reference sequence). The CDR3 nucleotides are TGTGCCAGCAGTTTAGTCGGCTCCTACGAGCAGTACTTC. As protein: CASSLVGSYEQYF.

Only one count was recorded for this clone. The CDR3 region is CASSITPDREGFNQPQHF. DNA of the CDR3: TGTGCCAGTAGTATAACCCCGGACAGGGAAGGTTTCAATCAGCCCCAGCATTTT. The chain is built from TRBV19 and TRBJ1-5; 8 bases are a match to TRBD1. The V gene end was trimmed by 2 bases and the J gene end by 3 bases; junction bases not matched to a gene: 12. Per the germline V gene, CDR1 is LNHDA and CDR2 is SQIVND (reference sequence). There are 18 residues in the CDR3.

V usage is TRBV27 and J usage is TRBJ1-1; a possible D gene is TRBD1 (5 bases). The V gene lost 3 bases and the J gene lost 6 bases, with 8 bases spanning the gap. Germline loops: CDR1 MNHEY, CDR2 SMNVEV (reference sequence). This CDR3 comprises 12 residues. CDR3 region: CASSFQGSEAFF. Written as DNA, the CDR3 is TGTGCCAGCAGTTTTCAGGGCTCTGAAGCTTTCTTT.

The chain joins TRBV2 to TRBJ1-2; TRBD1 matches at 7 bases. Looked up from germline, CDR1 is SNHLY and CDR2 is FYNNEI. CDR3 length: 11 amino acids. J was trimmed by 4 bases and V by 8 bases; bases with no gene match: 1. The CDR3 sequence is CASDRAYGYTF. The CDR3 nucleotides are TGTGCCAGCGACAGGGCCTATGGCTACACCTTC.